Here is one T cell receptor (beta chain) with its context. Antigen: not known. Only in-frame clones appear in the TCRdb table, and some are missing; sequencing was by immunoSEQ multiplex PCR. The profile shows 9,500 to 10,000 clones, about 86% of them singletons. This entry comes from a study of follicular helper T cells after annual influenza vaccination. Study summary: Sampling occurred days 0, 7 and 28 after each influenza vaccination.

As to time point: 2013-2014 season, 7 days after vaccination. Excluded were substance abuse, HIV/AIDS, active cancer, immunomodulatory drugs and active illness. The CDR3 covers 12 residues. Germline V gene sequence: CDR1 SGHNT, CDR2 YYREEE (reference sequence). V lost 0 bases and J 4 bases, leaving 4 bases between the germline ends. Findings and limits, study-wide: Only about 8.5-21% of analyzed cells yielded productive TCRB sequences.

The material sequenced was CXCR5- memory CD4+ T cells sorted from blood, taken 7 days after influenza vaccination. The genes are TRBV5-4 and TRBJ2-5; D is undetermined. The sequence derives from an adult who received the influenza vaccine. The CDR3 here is CASSLVGETQYF. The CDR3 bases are TGTGCCAGCAGCTTGGTTGGAGAGACCCAGTACTTC.